The subject of this entry is one T cell receptor (beta chain). The antigen is unknown. This CDR3 contains 13 residues. CDR1 and CDR2 (germline): MNHEY, SVGAGI. Trimming pared 3 bases from V and 8 bases from J, leaving 13 bases between. Measured with immunoSEQ multiplex PCR; TCRdb has only the in-frame clones, and not every one. The sample holds about 21,000 clones, more than 65% seen once. The record originates from a study of CD4 T cells in relation to SARS-CoV-2 and coronaviruses. CD4+ T cells from unexposed donors were obtained before the COVID-19 pandemic (2011-2018). Isolation of CD4+ T cells took place after about 9 days in culture. Testing used SARS-CoV-2 S/N and four cold-coronavirus spikes on unexposed-donor CD4+ T cells, cells permitting.

J is TRBJ1-2 and V is TRBV6-5; D not certain. The clonotype comes from a human donor in good health. Sequencing was carried out using CD4+ T cells from PBMCs, cultured in vitro. In DNA, the CDR3 is TGTGCCAGCAGTTATTTAGGATCCATGGGCTACACCTTC. This gives the protein CASSYLGSMGYTF.